The clone carrying this T cell receptor (beta chain) was seen many times. Antigen specificity is unknown. The junction does not match germline at one end; this may be a read error. CDR3 length: 16 amino acids. From germline, CDR1 is MGHRA and CDR2 YSYEKL. These data belong to a study of blood T cells in healthy people across ages. Study-wide points: TCR beta diversity tracked closely with naive T cell percentage.

The use of a sample-barcoded 5' primer and a J-beta primer mix characterized a second PCR of about 7 to 12 cycles. All cDNA molecules were each tagged by a template-switch adaptor with 12 random nucleotides. One entry per CDR3 protein results from TCRdb running MiXCR on the 5' RACE reads. The sample has approximately 960,000 distinct CDR3 sequences, 29% seen once. This sample also appeared in a second study, on T cells of mothers and their children. That publication notes: For each mother, over 9 million TCR beta CDR3 reads were obtained, and for each child, some 3 million.

The source is a woman aged 40-49 years in good health. Material: blood. The gene calls are TRBV4-1 and TRBJ2-7, with TRBD1 identical over 10 bases. The CDR3 DNA sequence: TGCGCCAGCAGCCAAACCGGGACAGGGGCTTCCTGCGAGCAGTACTTC. It encodes CASSQTGTGASCEQYF.